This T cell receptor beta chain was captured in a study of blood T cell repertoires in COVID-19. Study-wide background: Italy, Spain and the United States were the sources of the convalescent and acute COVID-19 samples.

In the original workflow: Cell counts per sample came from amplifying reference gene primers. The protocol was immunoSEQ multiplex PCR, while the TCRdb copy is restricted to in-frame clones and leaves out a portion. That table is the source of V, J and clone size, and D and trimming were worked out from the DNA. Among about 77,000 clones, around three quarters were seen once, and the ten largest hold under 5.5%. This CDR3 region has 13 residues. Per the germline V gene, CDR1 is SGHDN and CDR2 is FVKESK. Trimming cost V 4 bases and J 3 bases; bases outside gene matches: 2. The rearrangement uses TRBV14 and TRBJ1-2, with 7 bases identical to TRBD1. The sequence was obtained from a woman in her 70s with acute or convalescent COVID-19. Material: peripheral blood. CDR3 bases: TGTGCCAGCAGCCCCGGGACAGACTATGGCTACACCTTC. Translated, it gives CASSPGTDYGYTF. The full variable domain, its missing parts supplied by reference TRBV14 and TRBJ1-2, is EAGVTQFPSHSVIEKGQTVTLRCDPISGHDNLYWYRRVMGKEIKFLLHFVKESKQDESGMPNNRFLAERTGGTYSTLKVQPAELEDSGVYFCASSPGTDYGYTFGSGTRLTVV.